Only a few counts were recorded for the clone carrying this T cell receptor (beta chain). Its cognate antigen is unknown. This specimen comes from a study of response to subunit inactivated influenza vaccine. CDR3 length: 20 residues. Trimming removed 5 bases from V and 0 bases from J; junction bases left unmatched: 18. Germline loops: CDR1 SGHAT, CDR2 FQDESV (reference sequence). Findings and caveats of the study: The authors put forward the suggestion that each seasonal influenza vaccination may bring in only a limited number of new T cells.

TCRdb re-called the RT-PCR reads through MiXCR, storing one row per CDR3 protein. This table has roughly 700,000 distinct CDR3 sequences, 14% appearing once. The starting material was PBMCs from blood, obtained roughly 2 weeks before vaccination. The receptor was derived from a man aged 45-60 years who received an inactivated influenza vaccine. The rearrangement links TRBV11-1 to TRBJ1-5; TRBD1 matches at 8 bases. The CDR3 DNA reads as TGTGCCAGCAGCGCCGATTTGAGCAGGGGGCCGGAGGGTAGCAATCAGCCCCAGCATTTT. This gives the protein CASSADLSRGPEGSNQPQHF.